This T cell receptor beta chain was recorded in a study of response to subunit inactivated influenza vaccine. TCRdb redid the calling of the RT-PCR reads with MiXCR, one entry per CDR3 protein. Counted here are approximately 530,000 distinct CDR3 sequences, roughly 7.9% occurring once; the ten biggest clones make up about an eighth. Sequences were derived from PBMCs from blood, sampled approximately 25 months after vaccination. The sequence was obtained from a man between 50 and 69 years old who received an inactivated influenza vaccine.

Here the CDR3 reads CASSLEEPNTQYF. Here the CDR3 DNA reads TGTGCCAGCAGTTTAGAGGAGCCCAATACGCAGTATTTT. The chain carries TRBV28 and TRBJ2-3; D not resolved. Germline V gives CDR1 MDHEN, CDR2 SYDVKM. This CDR3 has 13 amino acids. The V and J ends lost 2 bases and 7 bases respectively, with 10 bases between them.